The 19 T cell receptor beta chains below all came from one sample that was sequenced in a study of T cell responses to AZD1222 COVID-19 vaccine. Sequenced by immunoSEQ multiplex PCR; TCRdb stores in-frame clones only, minus some. The table has approximately 100,000 clones, roughly nine tenths seen once. This specimen consisted of peripheral blood, obtained on day 0 of AZD1222 vaccination. These receptors were taken from an adult in good health.

J is TRBJ2-7 and V is TRBV18; 7 bases match TRBD2. Unmatched junction bases numbered 6, after V lost 2 bases and J lost 2 bases. From germline, CDR1 is KGHSH and CDR2 LQKENI. The CDR3 is 15 amino acids. CDR3 in amino acids: CASSPGVAGPYEQYF. Written as DNA, the CDR3 is TGTGCCAGCTCACCAGGGGTAGCGGGCCCCTACGAGCAGTACTTC.

This chain links TRBV19 with TRBJ2-5; no definite D call. Germline V CDR1 and CDR2: LNHDA, SQIVND (reference sequence). This CDR3 contains 14 residues. V lost 3 bases, J lost 5 bases, and 13 bases lay in between. CDR3 sequence (DNA): TGTGCCAGTAGTATTTCCGGCCCCAGGGAGACCCAGTACTTC. Amino acids: CASSISGPRETQYF. Full variable domain (missing parts from reference TRBV19 and TRBJ2-5): DGGITQSPKYLFRKEGQNVTLSCEQNLNHDAMYWYRQDPGQGLRLIYYSQIVNDFQKGDIAEGYSVSREKKESFPLTVTSAQKNPTAFYLCASSISGPRETQYFGPGTRLLVL.

As to this clone: The sample holds other DNA sequences that translate to the same CDR3. V is TRBV18 and J is TRBJ2-7; D is perhaps TRBD2 (6 bases). V was cut by 0 bases and J by 4 bases, with 7 bases left in between. Germline V CDR1 and CDR2: KGHSH, LQKENI. This CDR3 has 13 amino acids. The CDR3 DNA sequence: TGTGCCAGCTCACCACCGGCGGGGTACGAGCAGTACTTC. This sequence encodes CASSPPAGYEQYF.

The rearrangement uses TRBV7-2 and TRBJ1-4, with 8 bases lining up with TRBD1. The CDR3 has 14 residues. The junction had 5 bases not matched to a gene; V was cut back by 5 bases and J by 6 bases. Germline lookup yields CDR1 SGHTA and CDR2 FQGNSA. CDR3: CASSPRTGHEKLFF. CDR3 sequence (DNA): TGTGCCAGCAGCCCAAGGACAGGGCATGAAAAACTGTTTTTT.

The genes are TRBV11-2 and TRBJ2-2; D remains unclear. The germline CDR1 and CDR2 sequences are SGHAT and FQNNGV. The CDR3 length is 13 residues. Trimming removed 0 bases at V and 5 bases at J, with 4 bases between. The CDR3 is CASSLDMTGELFF. CDR3 coding DNA: TGTGCCAGCAGCTTAGATATGACCGGGGAGCTGTTTTTT.

The chain uses TRBV9 and TRBJ2-7; D is perhaps TRBD2 (7 bases). Germline V CDR1 and CDR2: SGDLS, YYNGEE. The CDR3 contains 14 residues. V lost 0 bases to trimming and J lost 2 bases, with 9 bases between them. The CDR3 loop is CASSVGEGAYEQYF. CDR3 DNA sequence: TGTGCCAGCAGCGTAGGGGAGGGGGCCTACGAGCAGTACTTC. Variable domain in full (rest from reference TRBV9 and TRBJ2-7): DSGVTQTPKHLITATGQRVTLRCSPRSGDLSVYWYQQSLDQGLQFLIQYYNGEERAKGNILERFSAQQFPDLHSELNLSSLELGDSALYFCASSVGEGAYEQYFGPGTRLTVT.

The V gene is TRBV6-5, the J gene TRBJ1-1; D perhaps matches TRBD1 (5 bases). The CDR3 runs to 13 residues. Deletions cut 8 bases from V and 0 bases from J, with 10 bases between. Germline values: CDR1 MNHEY, CDR2 SVGAGI. The CDR3 here is CASHMTVNTEAFF. CDR3 nucleotide sequence: TGTGCCAGCCATATGACAGTGAACACTGAAGCTTTCTTT.

The chain carries TRBV19 and TRBJ2-1; D is possibly TRBD1 (7 bases). Germline lookup yields CDR1 LNHDA and CDR2 SQIVND (reference sequence). V was trimmed by 10 bases and J by 5 bases, leaving 18 bases between them. The CDR3 is made up of 14 amino acids. The CDR3 DNA reads as TGTGCCACCGCGGTGGAGGGGGCGCACAATGAGCAGTTCTTC. This gives the protein CATAVEGAHNEQFF.

This clone was recorded only once. The chain recombines TRBV12-3 or TRBV12-4 with TRBJ2-7, with no clear D. This CDR3 is built from 13 residues. The germline V and J ends were trimmed by 6 bases and 6 bases, with 15 bases remaining between them. The CDR3 DNA reads TGTGCCAGCAGCCCCATCCAGGTGGGCGAGCAGTACTTC. This codes for CASSPIQVGEQYF.

The rearrangement uses TRBV7-9 and TRBJ2-1; 11 nucleotides align to TRBD2. The CDR3 runs to 17 residues. Germline lookup yields CDR1 SEHNR and CDR2 FQNEAQ (reference sequence). The J segment lost 0 bases and the V segment lost 5 bases, leaving 6 bases of the junction unmatched. The CDR3 region is CASSRRLAGSSYNEQFF. The DNA of the CDR3 is TGTGCCAGCAGCCGCAGACTAGCGGGAAGCTCCTACAATGAGCAGTTCTTC.

The chain employs TRBV12-3 or TRBV12-4 and TRBJ1-1; D is unresolved. The CDR3 is 13 residues long. V lost 7 bases, J lost 1 base, and 10 bases lay in between. The CDR3 DNA reads TGTGCCAGCATTAGGGCCCAGAACACTGAAGCTTTCTTT. Translating it yields CASIRAQNTEAFF.

The rearrangement uses TRBV19 and TRBJ2-2, with D unclear. Germline V gene sequence: CDR1 LNHDA, CDR2 SQIVND (reference sequence). V lost 3 bases and J lost 9, with 5 bases in between. The CDR3 runs to 11 residues. In nucleotides, the CDR3 is TGTGCCAGTAGTATTGCACGGGAGCTGTTTTTT. It translates to CASSIARELFF. The full variable domain, in which reference TRBV19 and TRBJ2-2 provide the parts outside the CDR3, is DGGITQSPKYLFRKEGQNVTLSCEQNLNHDAMYWYRQDPGQGLRLIYYSQIVNDFQKGDIAEGYSVSREKKESFPLTVTSAQKNPTAFYLCASSIARELFFGEGSRLTVL.

The chain has TRBV11-3 and TRBJ2-1; possibly TRBD1 or TRBD2 for D (5 bases each). The CDR3 length is 15 residues. Looked up from germline, CDR1 is SGHNT and CDR2 is YENEEA. V was cut by 2 bases and J by 5 bases, with 13 bases left in between. The CDR3, as DNA: TGTGCCAGCAGCTTAACCGGGACGATTAACAATGAGCAGTTCTTC. It translates to CASSLTGTINNEQFF.

This chain connects TRBV5-1 to TRBJ2-1; no clear D gene. The CDR3 runs 15 residues. CDR1 and CDR2 from the germline V gene are SGHRS and YFSETQ. The V end lost 0 bases, the J end lost 5 bases, and 12 bases lay between the germline ends. CDR3 DNA: TGCGCCAGCAGCTTGGTGGATCCCCGCAACAATGAGCAGTTCTTC. Translation: CASSLVDPRNNEQFF.

V and J are TRBV7-9 and TRBJ1-1; D perhaps matches TRBD1 (5 bases). Germline assignment: CDR1 SEHNR and CDR2 FQNEAQ (reference sequence). This CDR3 comprises 11 residues. The V end lost 7 bases, the J end lost 11 bases, and 14 bases lay between the germline ends. The DNA for the CDR3 is TGTGCCAGCATCTGGCAAGGGGAGGCTTTCTTT. The encoded protein is CASIWQGEAFF.

The genes are TRBV19 and TRBJ1-1, with D possibly matching TRBD1 (6 bases). The V end was cut by 7 bases, the J end by 1 base, with 13 bases between. This CDR3 has 14 residues. Germline CDR1 is LNHDA and CDR2 is SQIVND (reference sequence). In DNA, the CDR3 is TGTGCCAGTATTAACAGGGTACGGAACACTGAAGCTTTCTTT. As protein: CASINRVRNTEAFF.

This rearrangement joins TRBV28 to TRBJ2-5, with TRBD1 matching 9 bases. Germline loops: CDR1 MDHEN, CDR2 SYDVKM. The CDR3 is 15 residues long. The V gene end was trimmed by 7 bases and the J gene end by 4 bases; junction bases not matched to a gene: 10. CDR3: CASKAGQGYRETQYF. CDR3 nucleotides: TGTGCCAGCAAAGCGGGACAGGGTTATCGAGAGACCCAGTACTTC.

V and J are TRBV27 and TRBJ2-7, with D possibly being TRBD1 or TRBD2 (5 bases each). The CDR3 length is 14 residues. The V end lost 5 bases, the J end lost 1 base, and 12 bases lay between the germline ends. Germline CDR1 MNHEY, CDR2 SMNVEV (reference sequence). The CDR3 here is CASSPSWGSYEQYF. The CDR3 region has the DNA TGTGCCAGCAGTCCATCGTGGGGGTCCTACGAGCAGTACTTC.

The gene calls are TRBV15 and TRBJ2-1; the D is unclear. Per the germline V gene, CDR1 is LNHNV and CDR2 is YYDKDF (reference sequence). The CDR3 has 12 residues. The germline V and J ends were trimmed by 0 bases and 8 bases, with 5 bases remaining between them. The CDR3: CATSRDYDEQFF. CDR3 nucleotide sequence: TGTGCCACCAGCAGAGATTATGATGAGCAGTTCTTC.